The clone carrying this T cell receptor (beta chain) was counted only a few times. As yet, its antigen is unknown. Germline V lookup: CDR1 SGHVS, CDR2 FNYEAQ. V lost 1 base and J 0 bases, leaving 15 bases between the germline ends. The CDR3 is 17 amino acids. Next came a second PCR, run for about 7 to 12 cycles, which used a sample-barcoded 5' primer along with a J-beta primer mix. TCRdb ran MiXCR on the 5' RACE reads and lists one entry per CDR3 protein. The table has about 570,000 distinct CDR3 sequences, over 25% seen once. The source of the sample is a study of blood T cells in healthy people across ages. Study-wide results and limits: Naive T cell percentage strongly correlated with TCR beta diversity. PBMCs went unsorted, and a conclusive naive versus antigen-experienced comparison was therefore prevented.

A further study also used this sample, focusing on T cells of mothers and their children. From that second work: The extracted RNA was employed in its entirety for cDNA synthesis, at 1.5 ug per 15 ul.

The gene calls are TRBV7-6 and TRBJ1-1, with D hard to call. The sequence derives from a boy aged 2 to 9 in good health. The sequenced sample consisted of blood. The CDR3 nucleotides are TGTGCCAGCAGCTTAGGGTCTTCAGCAGCCTTGAACACTGAAGCTTTCTTT. Translated, it gives CASSLGSSAALNTEAFF.